One sample yielded the 13 T cell receptor beta chains listed below, sequenced in a study of shared clonotypes between healthy human individuals. Measured with immunoSEQ multiplex PCR; TCRdb has only the in-frame clones, and not every one. The table has 950,000 to 1,300,000 clones, roughly 70% seen once. Input material: memory CD4+ T cells sorted from blood. Subset in this sample: CD45RA-negative fraction. The source of these receptors is a man aged 18 to 29 in good health.

The chain carries TRBV11-2 and TRBJ1-3; D is possibly TRBD1 (5 bases). The germline V and J ends were trimmed by 3 bases and 2 bases, with 5 bases remaining between them. CDR3 length: 13 residues. In germline, CDR1 is SGHAT, CDR2 FQNNGV. DNA of the CDR3: TGTGCCAGCAGCTTCAGGGCTGGAAACACCATATATTTT. It yields the protein CASSFRAGNTIYF.

This chain uses TRBV5-6 with TRBJ2-3, with TRBD1 matching 12 bases. V lost 4 bases, J lost 5 bases, and 8 bases stayed unmatched. Germline CDR1 reads SGHDT; CDR2 reads YYEEEE. CDR3 length equals 16 residues. CDR3 loop: CASSQLGQGAGDTQYF. DNA for the CDR3: TGTGCCAGCAGCCAACTGGGACAGGGGGCCGGAGATACGCAGTATTTT.

The V and J genes are TRBV18 and TRBJ2-3, with D perhaps matching TRBD1 (5 bases). From germline, CDR1 is KGHSH and CDR2 LQKENI. V was clipped by 2 bases and J by 3 bases, with 15 bases between them. The CDR3 covers 16 residues. The CDR3 nucleotides read TGTGCCAGCTCACCAGCAGGGCGGAAAGTGACAGATACGCAGTATTTT. It yields the protein CASSPAGRKVTDTQYF.

This chain joins TRBV7-3 and TRBJ2-1; D unclear. The germline V gene has CDR1 SGHTA and CDR2 FQGTGA. Deletions cut 1 base from V and 4 bases from J, with 5 bases between. This CDR3 comprises 13 residues. Here the CDR3 reads CASSLRSYNEQFF. CDR3 DNA: TGTGCCAGCAGCTTAAGGTCATACAATGAGCAGTTCTTC.

The V call is TRBV5-4, the J call TRBJ2-2; D is unresolved. Trimming removed 0 bases from V and 7 bases from J, with 4 bases in between. This CDR3 has 12 amino acids. Germline CDR1 reads SGHNT; CDR2 reads YYREEE (reference sequence). This CDR3 is CASSLVDGELFF. CDR3 bases: TGTGCCAGCAGCTTGGTCGACGGGGAGCTGTTTTTT. The whole variable domain, filled in from reference TRBV5-4 and TRBJ2-2, reads ETGVTQSPTHLIKTRGQQVTLRCSSQSGHNTVSWYQQALGQGPQFIFQYYREEENGRGNFPPRFSGLQFPNYSSELNVNALELDDSALYLCASSLVDGELFFGEGSRLTVL.

To note about this clone: This CDR3 is also generated by other DNA sequences in the sample. The rearrangement uses TRBV6-5 and TRBJ2-1; TRBD2 aligns across 12 bases. Trimming cost V 4 bases and J 4 bases; bases outside gene matches: 2. CDR3 length: 15 residues. Germline CDR1 reads MNHEY; CDR2 reads SVGAGI. DNA for the CDR3: TGTGCCAGCAGTTCTGGACTAGCGGGGTACAATGAGCAGTTCTTC. Translated, it gives CASSSGLAGYNEQFF.

The sample holds a few counts of this clone. V gene TRBV4-1 combines with J gene TRBJ2-5; D is unclear. Trimming cost V 4 bases and J 4 bases, with 10 bases left between them. Germline assignment: CDR1 MGHRA and CDR2 YSYEKL. The CDR3 consists of 13 residues. For the CDR3, the DNA is TGCGCCAGCAGCCGTATAGTAGGAGAGACCCAGTACTTC. Translating gives CASSRIVGETQYF.

The chain joins TRBV11-2 to TRBJ1-4; no definite D call. Trimming shortened V by 6 bases and J by 5 bases, and 4 bases separated the two germline ends. Germline V gene data show CDR1 as SGHAT and CDR2 as FQNNGV. The CDR3 is 11 amino acids. CDR3 loop: CASSLNEKLFF. The CDR3 coding sequence is TGTGCCAGCAGTTTGAATGAAAAACTGTTTTTT. The variable domain in full, with the rest retrieved from reference TRBV11-2 and TRBJ1-4, is EAGVAQSPRYKIIEKRQSVAFWCNPISGHATLYWYQQILGQGPKLLIQFQNNGVVDDSQLPKDRFSAERLKGVDSTLKIQPAKLEDSAVYLCASSLNEKLFFGSGTQLSVL.

V and J are TRBV9 and TRBJ2-5; 9 bases align to TRBD2. V gave up 5 bases and J gave up 5 bases; unmatched junction bases: 10. Looked up from germline, CDR1 is SGDLS and CDR2 is YYNGEE. The CDR3 loop spans 15 amino acids. CDR3 nucleotide sequence: TGTGCCAGCAGTAGGGAAGCCCTAGCGGGGGAGACCCAGTACTTC. Amino acid sequence: CASSREALAGETQYF. Combining the CDR3 with reference TRBV9 and TRBJ2-5 gives the whole variable domain DSGVTQTPKHLITATGQRVTLRCSPRSGDLSVYWYQQSLDQGLQFLIQYYNGEERAKGNILERFSAQQFPDLHSELNLSSLELGDSALYFCASSREALAGETQYFGPGTRLLVL.

The chain combines TRBV7-2 with TRBJ2-1; 9 nucleotides align to TRBD1. The V gene end was trimmed by 1 base and the J gene end by 9 bases; junction bases not matched to a gene: 1. CDR3 length: 13 amino acids. Germline V lookup: CDR1 SGHTA, CDR2 FQGNSA. Here the CDR3 DNA reads TGTGCCAGCAGCTTAGAGACAGGGGGTGAGCAGTTCTTC. As protein: CASSLETGGEQFF. Drawing the rest from reference TRBV7-2 and TRBJ2-1, the complete variable domain is GAGVSQSPSNKVTEKGKDVELRCDPISGHTALYWYRQSLGQGLEFLIYFQGNSAPDKSGLPSDRFSAERTGGSVSTLTIQRTQQEDSAVYLCASSLETGGEQFFGPGTRLTVL.

This clone has only a few counts. The chain is built from TRBV11-2 and TRBJ1-1; TRBD1 matches at 7 bases. This CDR3 has 16 residues. Per germline, CDR1 SGHAT and CDR2 FQNNGV. V was clipped by 4 bases and J by 3 bases; unmatched bases: 11. The CDR3 coding sequence is TGTGCCAGCAGCTCTCTAAGGGGGCGCGGGGACACTGAAGCTTTCTTT. This codes for CASSSLRGRGDTEAFF.

The chain uses TRBV5-6 and TRBJ1-2; no definite D call. CDR1 is SGHDT and CDR2 is YYEEEE in the germline V gene. Trimming removed 4 bases from V and 0 bases from J, with 7 bases in between. The CDR3 is made up of 13 amino acids. CDR3 in amino acids: CASSDTTNYGYTF. The DNA of the CDR3 is TGTGCCAGCAGCGACACAACTAACTATGGCTACACCTTC.

The V gene is TRBV18, the J gene TRBJ2-2, with D possibly being TRBD2 (6 bases). The CDR3 totals 16 residues. With 3 bases removed from V and 2 bases from J, the gap between germline ends came to 13 bases. The germline gives CDR1 KGHSH, CDR2 LQKENI. The CDR3 nucleotides read TGTGCCAGCTCACCGATCTGGAGGGAAAACACCGGGGAGCTGTTTTTT. Translating gives CASSPIWRENTGELFF.